This T cell receptor (beta chain) was recorded in a study of blood T cell repertoires in COVID-19. Overall study context: Donors in the United States, Italy and Spain gave samples during acute or convalescent COVID-19. PBMCs, B-cell-depleted T cells, or T cells were the source of the cDNA or gDNA that made up the material.

From germline, CDR1 is SGHKS and CDR2 YYEKEE (reference sequence). Trimming shortened V by 4 bases and J by 3 bases, and 13 bases separated the two germline ends. The CDR3 is made up of 14 amino acids. TCRdb's table, derived via immunoSEQ multiplex PCR, lists solely in-frame clones and lacks some. The sample records just under 150,000 clones, roughly 86% being singletons. Sequencing was done on a sample of peripheral blood. J is TRBJ1-1 and V is TRBV5-5, with D tentatively TRBD1 (6 bases). This sequence originates from a woman aged 45-59 years with acute or convalescent COVID-19. The CDR3 coding sequence is TGTGCCAGCAGCGTGAATGCAGGGGACACTGAAGCTTTCTTT. This sequence encodes CASSVNAGDTEAFF.